Below are 13 T cell receptor beta chains sequenced from a single sample in a study of OX40 agonist ivuxolimab in advanced cancers. The method was immunoSEQ multiplex PCR; TCRdb's version includes in-frame clones alone and lacks a portion of them. Of 14,000 to 15,000 clones in the sample, roughly nine tenths were seen once. The starting material was CD4+ or CD8+ T cells sorted from blood, obtained in a trial of the OX40 agonist ivuxolimab. These receptors originate from an adult with an advanced solid tumor such as melanoma, head and neck, liver or kidney cancer.

The rearrangement joins TRBV6-1 to TRBJ1-5; D is uncertain. The CDR3 has 15 residues. Germline-derived CDR1 and CDR2 are MNHNS and SASEGT. Trimming pared 1 base from V and 0 bases from J, leaving 7 bases between. The CDR3 loop is CASSEGRSSNQPQHF. As DNA, the CDR3 is TGTGCCAGCAGTGAAGGCAGGTCTAGCAATCAGCCCCAGCATTTT.

The chain has TRBV2 and TRBJ1-1; D remains ambiguous. There are 12 residues in the CDR3. CDR1 SNHLY and CDR2 FYNNEI come from the germline V gene. V was clipped by 2 bases and J by 5 bases, with 6 bases between them. Here the CDR3 DNA reads TGTGCCAGCAGTGAATGGTGGACTGAAGCTTTCTTT. It codes for CASSEWWTEAFF.

The chain carries TRBV10-3 and TRBJ2-7, with 7 bases lining up with TRBD2. The CDR3 loop spans 16 amino acids. With V trimmed by 4 bases and J by 0 bases, 9 bases remained unmatched. Looked up from germline, CDR1 is ENHRY and CDR2 is SYGVKD. The CDR3 protein is CAISGLVAGDSYEQYF. CDR3 in DNA: TGTGCCATCAGTGGCTTGGTCGCGGGGGACTCCTACGAGCAGTACTTC.

DNA for the CDR3: TGTGCCAGCAGTCACGGACTAGGGGAGCAGTTCTTC. Translated, it gives CASSHGLGEQFF. The chain is built from TRBV6-6 and TRBJ2-1; 7 bases map to TRBD2. CDR1 and CDR2 (germline): MNHNY, SVGAGI (reference sequence). This CDR3 has 12 amino acids. V gave up 5 bases and J gave up 10 bases; unmatched junction bases: 5.

The V call is TRBV27, the J call TRBJ2-1; 8 positions agree with TRBD2. CDR1 and CDR2 (germline): MNHEY, SMNVEV (reference sequence). V was clipped by 5 bases and J by 6 bases; unmatched bases: 9. The CDR3 is 15 amino acids. The CDR3 sequence: CASSIIAGPSNEQFF. In DNA form, the CDR3 reads TGTGCCAGCAGTATAATAGCGGGACCCAGCAATGAGCAGTTCTTC.

This chain joins TRBV15 and TRBJ1-4; 7 nucleotides match TRBD1. V shed 0 bases and J 0 bases; nucleotides not matched to a gene: 10. Germline V gene sequence: CDR1 LNHNV, CDR2 YYDKDF (reference sequence). CDR3 length: 19 residues. CDR3 sequence (DNA): TGTGCCACCAGCAGAGATCGGGGACAGCCTAGTGCAACTAATGAAAAACTGTTTTTT. It translates to CATSRDRGQPSATNEKLFF.

The table lists this clone with a count of one. This chain links TRBV7-6 with TRBJ2-7; 9 bases align to TRBD1. Germline values: CDR1 SGHVS, CDR2 FNYEAQ. This CDR3 is 16 amino acids long. The V segment lost 0 bases and the J segment 6 bases; nucleotides outside the gene matches: 9. CDR3 protein: CASSLADSVTGGEQYF. DNA for the CDR3: TGTGCCAGCAGCTTAGCGGACTCGGTGACAGGGGGCGAGCAGTACTTC.

The chain couples TRBV6-6 to TRBJ2-2; TRBD2 aligns across 10 bases. V shed 5 bases, J shed 7 bases, and the junction held 7 bases outside the gene matches. The CDR3 has 15 amino acids. Germline V CDR1 and CDR2: MNHNY, SVGAGI (reference sequence). In DNA form, the CDR3 reads TGTGCCAGCAGTCCTAGCGGGGGAGCAGTCGGGGAGCTGTTTTTT. It encodes CASSPSGGAVGELFF.

This clone has a single count. The chain links TRBV7-6 to TRBJ2-7; 8 bases map to TRBD2. The germline V gene encodes CDR1 SGHVS and CDR2 FNYEAQ. With 5 bases clipped from V and 6 bases from J, the junction kept 6 bases outside the gene matches. This CDR3 is 13 amino acids long. The CDR3 DNA follows: TGTGCCAGCAGCCCCTGGACTAGCCCCGAGCAGTACTTC. Translating it yields CASSPWTSPEQYF.

This clone was counted a single time. Written as DNA, the CDR3 is TGTGCCAGCAGTTTAGGAAAGGTGGCCACTGAAGCTTTCTTT. Translating it yields CASSLGKVATEAFF. The chain combines TRBV28 with TRBJ1-1; D not resolved. This CDR3 is built from 14 residues. Germline CDR1 reads MDHEN; CDR2 reads SYDVKM. Trimming took 2 bases from V and 4 from J, leaving 11 bases between them.

The CDR3 nucleotides are TGCAGTGTGCGGGGGCAAGGCTACACCTTC. Translated: CSVRGQGYTF. The chain uses TRBV29-1 and TRBJ1-2; D possibly corresponds to TRBD1 (6 bases). Per the germline V gene, CDR1 is SQVTM and CDR2 is ANQGSEA. The CDR3 contains 10 residues. The full variable domain, completed using reference TRBV29-1 and TRBJ1-2, is SAVISQKPSRDICQRGTSLTIQCQVDSQVTMMFWYRQQPGQSLTLIATANQGSEATYESGFVIDKFPISRPNLTFSTLTVSNMSPEDSSIYLCSVRGQGYTFGSGTRLTVV.

The rearrangement links TRBV4-1 to TRBJ2-5; TRBD2 might be the D (5 bases). The J call is doubtful: the DNA matches TRBJ2-7 better. From germline, CDR1 is MGHRA and CDR2 YSYEKL. The CDR3 is 16 residues long. The CDR3 DNA sequence: TGCGCCAGCAGCCAAGATCAGGAGGAGACCTCCTACGAGCAGTACTTC. Encoded protein: CASSQDQEETSYEQYF.

This sequence joins TRBV6-5 and TRBJ2-7; possibly TRBD1 for D (6 bases). V lost 7 bases and J 2 bases, leaving 9 bases between the germline ends. Germline V CDR1 and CDR2: MNHEY, SVGAGI. This CDR3 has 12 amino acids. The CDR3 region is CASTTGPYEQYF. The DNA for the CDR3 is TGTGCCAGCACGACAGGACCCTACGAGCAGTACTTC.